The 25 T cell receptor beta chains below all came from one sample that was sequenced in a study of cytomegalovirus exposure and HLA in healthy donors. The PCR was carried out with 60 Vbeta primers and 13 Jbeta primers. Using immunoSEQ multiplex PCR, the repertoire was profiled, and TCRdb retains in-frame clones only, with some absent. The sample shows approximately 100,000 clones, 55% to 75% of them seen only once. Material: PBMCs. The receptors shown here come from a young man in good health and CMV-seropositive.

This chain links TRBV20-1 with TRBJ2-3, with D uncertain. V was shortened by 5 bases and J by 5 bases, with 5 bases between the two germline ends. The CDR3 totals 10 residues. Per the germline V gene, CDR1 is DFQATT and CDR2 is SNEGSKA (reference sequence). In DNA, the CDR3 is TGCAGTGCTTCCAGAGATACGCAGTATTTT. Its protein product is CSASRDTQYF.

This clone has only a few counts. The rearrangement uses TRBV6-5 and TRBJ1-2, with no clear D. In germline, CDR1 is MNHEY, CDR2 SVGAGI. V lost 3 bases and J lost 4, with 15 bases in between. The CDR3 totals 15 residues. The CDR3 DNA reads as TGTGCCAGCAGTTATGGGCTGGCAGAGGGCTATGGCTACACCTTC. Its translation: CASSYGLAEGYGYTF.

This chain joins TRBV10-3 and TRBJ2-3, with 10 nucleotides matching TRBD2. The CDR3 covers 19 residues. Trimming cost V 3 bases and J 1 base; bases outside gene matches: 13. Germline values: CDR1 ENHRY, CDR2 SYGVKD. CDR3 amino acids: CAISDPGEAGGKGTDTQYF. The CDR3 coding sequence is TGTGCCATCAGTGACCCGGGGGAAGCGGGGGGGAAAGGCACAGATACGCAGTATTTT.

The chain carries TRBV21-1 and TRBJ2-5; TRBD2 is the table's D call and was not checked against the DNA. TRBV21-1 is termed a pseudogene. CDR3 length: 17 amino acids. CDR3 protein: CASSPPGRASGEETQYF. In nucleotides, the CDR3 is TGTGCCAGCAGCCCCCCGGGGCGGGCTAGCGGGGAAGAGACCCAGTACTTC.

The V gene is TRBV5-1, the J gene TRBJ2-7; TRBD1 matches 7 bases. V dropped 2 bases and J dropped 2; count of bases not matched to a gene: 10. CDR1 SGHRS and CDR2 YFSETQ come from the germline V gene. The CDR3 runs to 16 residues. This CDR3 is CASSLNHGQAAYEQYF. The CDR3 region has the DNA TGCGCCAGCAGCTTAAACCATGGACAGGCCGCCTACGAGCAGTACTTC.

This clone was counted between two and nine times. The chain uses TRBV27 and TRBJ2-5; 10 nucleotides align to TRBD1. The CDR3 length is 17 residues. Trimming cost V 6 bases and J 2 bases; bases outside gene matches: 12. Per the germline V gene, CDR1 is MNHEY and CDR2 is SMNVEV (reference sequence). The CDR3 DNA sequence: TGTGCCAGCAGGCGACAGGGGGCGCGGTGGCTTCAAGAGACCCAGTACTTC. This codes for CASRRQGARWLQETQYF.

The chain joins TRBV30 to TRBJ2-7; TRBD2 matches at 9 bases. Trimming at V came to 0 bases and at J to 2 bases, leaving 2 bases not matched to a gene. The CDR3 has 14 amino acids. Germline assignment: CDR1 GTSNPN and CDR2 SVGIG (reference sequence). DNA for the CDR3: TGTGCCTGGAGTGTTAGCGGGGGTCCCTACGAGCAGTACTTC. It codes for CAWSVSGGPYEQYF.

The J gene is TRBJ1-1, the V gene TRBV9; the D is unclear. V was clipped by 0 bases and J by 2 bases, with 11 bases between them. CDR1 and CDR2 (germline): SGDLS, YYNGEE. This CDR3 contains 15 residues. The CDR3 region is CASSVAGVLNTEAFF. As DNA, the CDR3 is TGTGCCAGCAGCGTAGCAGGTGTCCTTAACACTGAAGCTTTCTTT.

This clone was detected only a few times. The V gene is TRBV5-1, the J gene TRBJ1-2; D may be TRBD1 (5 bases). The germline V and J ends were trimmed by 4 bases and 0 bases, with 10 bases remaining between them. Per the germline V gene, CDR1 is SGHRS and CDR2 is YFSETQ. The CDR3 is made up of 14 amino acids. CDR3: CASSGDSSNYGYTF. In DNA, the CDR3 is TGCGCCAGCAGCGGCGACAGTTCTAACTATGGCTACACCTTC.

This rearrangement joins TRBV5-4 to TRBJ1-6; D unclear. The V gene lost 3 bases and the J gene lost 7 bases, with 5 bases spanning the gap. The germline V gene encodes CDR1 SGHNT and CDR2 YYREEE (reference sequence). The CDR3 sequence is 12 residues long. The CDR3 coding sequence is TGTGCCAGCAGCTCGCTAAATTCACCCCTCCACTTT. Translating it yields CASSSLNSPLHF.

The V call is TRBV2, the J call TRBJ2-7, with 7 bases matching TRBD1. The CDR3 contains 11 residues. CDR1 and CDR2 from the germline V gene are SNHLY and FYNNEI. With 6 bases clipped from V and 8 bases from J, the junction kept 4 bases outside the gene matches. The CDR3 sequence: CASSPDRKQYF. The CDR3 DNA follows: TGTGCCAGCAGCCCGGACAGGAAGCAGTACTTC.

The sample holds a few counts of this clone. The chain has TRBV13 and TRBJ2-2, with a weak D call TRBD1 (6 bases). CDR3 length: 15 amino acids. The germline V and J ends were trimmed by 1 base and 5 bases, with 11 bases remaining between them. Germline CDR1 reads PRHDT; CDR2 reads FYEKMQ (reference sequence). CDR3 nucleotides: TGTGCCAGCAGCTTAGCAGGGGTAAAAACCGGGGAGCTGTTTTTT. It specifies CASSLAGVKTGELFF.

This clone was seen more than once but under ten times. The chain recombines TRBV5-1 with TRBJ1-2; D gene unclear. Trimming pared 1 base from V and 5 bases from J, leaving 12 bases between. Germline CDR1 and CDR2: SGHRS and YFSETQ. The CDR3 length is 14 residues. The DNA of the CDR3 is TGCGCCAGCAGCTTGTCTCAGAACAGATATGGCTACACCTTC. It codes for CASSLSQNRYGYTF. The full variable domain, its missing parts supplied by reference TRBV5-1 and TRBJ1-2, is KAGVTQTPRYLIKTRGQQVTLSCSPISGHRSVSWYQQTPGQGLQFLFEYFSETQRNKGNFPGRFSGRQFSNSRSEMNVSTLELGDSALYLCASSLSQNRYGYTFGSGTRLTVV.

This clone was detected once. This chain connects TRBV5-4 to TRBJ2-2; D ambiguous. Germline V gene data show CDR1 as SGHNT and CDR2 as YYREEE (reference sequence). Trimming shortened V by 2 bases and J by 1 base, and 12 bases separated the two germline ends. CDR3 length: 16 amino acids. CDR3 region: CASSLSLPGNTGELFF. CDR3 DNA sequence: TGTGCCAGCAGCTTATCTCTCCCGGGGAACACCGGGGAGCTGTTTTTT. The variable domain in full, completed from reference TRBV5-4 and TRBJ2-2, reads ETGVTQSPTHLIKTRGQQVTLRCSSQSGHNTVSWYQQALGQGPQFIFQYYREEENGRGNFPPRFSGLQFPNYSSELNVNALELDDSALYLCASSLSLPGNTGELFFGEGSRLTVL.

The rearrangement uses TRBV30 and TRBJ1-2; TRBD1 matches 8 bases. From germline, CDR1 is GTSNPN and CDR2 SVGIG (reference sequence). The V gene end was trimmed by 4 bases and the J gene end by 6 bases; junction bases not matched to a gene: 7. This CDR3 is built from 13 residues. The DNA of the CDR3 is TGTGCCTGGAATACCCAGGGGGCGCATGGCTACACCTTC. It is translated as CAWNTQGAHGYTF.

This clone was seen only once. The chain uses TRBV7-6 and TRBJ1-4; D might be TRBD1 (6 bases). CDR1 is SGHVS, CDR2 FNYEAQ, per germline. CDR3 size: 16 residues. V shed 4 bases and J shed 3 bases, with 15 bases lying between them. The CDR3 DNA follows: TGTGCCAGCAGCTCCCTGGGGGCTTTGGCTAATGAAAAACTGTTTTTT. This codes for CASSSLGALANEKLFF.

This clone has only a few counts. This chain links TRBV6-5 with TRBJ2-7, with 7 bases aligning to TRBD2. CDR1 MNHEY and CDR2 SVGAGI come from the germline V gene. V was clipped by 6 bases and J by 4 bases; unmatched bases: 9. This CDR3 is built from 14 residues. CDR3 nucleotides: TGTGCCAGCAGCCCAGGACTAGTGGGTTACGAGCAGTACTTC. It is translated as CASSPGLVGYEQYF.

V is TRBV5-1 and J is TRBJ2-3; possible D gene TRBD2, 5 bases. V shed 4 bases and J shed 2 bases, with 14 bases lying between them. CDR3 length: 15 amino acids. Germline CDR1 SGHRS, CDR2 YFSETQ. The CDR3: CASSPDSAITDTQYF. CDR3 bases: TGCGCCAGCAGCCCGGACTCCGCCATCACAGATACGCAGTATTTT.

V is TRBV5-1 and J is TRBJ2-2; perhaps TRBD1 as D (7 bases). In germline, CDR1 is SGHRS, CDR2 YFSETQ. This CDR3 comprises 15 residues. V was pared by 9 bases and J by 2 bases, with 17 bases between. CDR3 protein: CATNRQGGNTGELFF. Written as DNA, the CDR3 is TGCGCCACCAACCGACAGGGAGGTAACACCGGGGAGCTGTTTTTT.

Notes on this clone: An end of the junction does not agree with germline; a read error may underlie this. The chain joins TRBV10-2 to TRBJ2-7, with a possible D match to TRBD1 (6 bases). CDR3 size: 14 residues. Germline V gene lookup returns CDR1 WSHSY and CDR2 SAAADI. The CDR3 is CASNRESPPYEQYF. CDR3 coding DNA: TGCGCCAGCAACAGGGAGTCCCCCCCCTACGAGCAGTACTTT.

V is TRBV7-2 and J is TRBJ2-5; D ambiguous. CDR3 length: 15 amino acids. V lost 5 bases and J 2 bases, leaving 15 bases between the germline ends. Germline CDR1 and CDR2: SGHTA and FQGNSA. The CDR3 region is CASSTGGHKQETQYF. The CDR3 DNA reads TGTGCCAGCAGCACCGGTGGGCACAAGCAAGAGACCCAGTACTTC. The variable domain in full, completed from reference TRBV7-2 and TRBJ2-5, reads GAGVSQSPSNKVTEKGKDVELRCDPISGHTALYWYRQSLGQGLEFLIYFQGNSAPDKSGLPSDRFSAERTGGSVSTLTIQRTQQEDSAVYLCASSTGGHKQETQYFGPGTRLLVL.

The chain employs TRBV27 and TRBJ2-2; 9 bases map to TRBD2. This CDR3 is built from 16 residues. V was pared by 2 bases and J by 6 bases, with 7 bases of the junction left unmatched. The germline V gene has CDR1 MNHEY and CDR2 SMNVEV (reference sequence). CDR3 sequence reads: CASSLVLAGGPGELFF. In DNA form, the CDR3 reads TGTGCCAGCAGTTTAGTTTTGGCGGGGGGGCCCGGGGAGCTGTTTTTT.

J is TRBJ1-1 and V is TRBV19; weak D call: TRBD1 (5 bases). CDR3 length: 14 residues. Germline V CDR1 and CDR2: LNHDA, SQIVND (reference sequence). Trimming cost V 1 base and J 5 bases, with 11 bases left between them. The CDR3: CASSIAPGYTEAFF. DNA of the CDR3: TGTGCCAGTAGTATAGCCCCAGGGTATACTGAAGCTTTCTTT.

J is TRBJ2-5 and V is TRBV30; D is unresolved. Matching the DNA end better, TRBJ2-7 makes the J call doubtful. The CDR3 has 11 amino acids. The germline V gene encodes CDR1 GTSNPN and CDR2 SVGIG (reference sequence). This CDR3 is CAWSVTYEQYF. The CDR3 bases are TGTGCCTGGAGTGTAACCTACGAGCAGTACTTC.

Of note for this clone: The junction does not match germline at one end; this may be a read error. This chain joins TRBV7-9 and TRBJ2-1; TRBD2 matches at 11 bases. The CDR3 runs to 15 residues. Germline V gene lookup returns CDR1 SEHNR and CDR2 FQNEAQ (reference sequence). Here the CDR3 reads CSSSPRLAGYNEQFF. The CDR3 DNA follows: TGTTCCAGCAGCCCCCGACTAGCGGGGTACAATGAGCAGTTCTTC.